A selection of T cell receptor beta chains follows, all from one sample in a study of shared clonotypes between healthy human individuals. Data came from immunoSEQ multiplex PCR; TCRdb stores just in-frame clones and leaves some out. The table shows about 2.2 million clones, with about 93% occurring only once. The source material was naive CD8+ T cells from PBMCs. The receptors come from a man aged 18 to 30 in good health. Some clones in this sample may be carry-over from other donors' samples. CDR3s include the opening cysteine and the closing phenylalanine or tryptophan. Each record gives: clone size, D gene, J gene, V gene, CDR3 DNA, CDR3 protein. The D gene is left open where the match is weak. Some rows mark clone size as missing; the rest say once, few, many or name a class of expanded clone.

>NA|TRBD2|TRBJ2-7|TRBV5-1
TGCGCCAGCAGCCGGGCGCTTGGCGGGAGGAGCTCCTACGAGCAGTACTTC
CASSRALGGRSSYEQYF
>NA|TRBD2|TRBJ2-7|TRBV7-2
TGTGCCAGCAGCCCAACCGGGACTAGCGGGAAAGGCTACGAGCAGTACTTC
CASSPTGTSGKGYEQYF
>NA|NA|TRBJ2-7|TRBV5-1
TGCGCCAGCAGCTTGGAGGGGGGGCACCCCGACGAGCAGTACTTC
CASSLEGGHPDEQYF
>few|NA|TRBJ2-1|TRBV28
TGTGCCAGCAGTTTAGGTGACAATGAGCAGTTCTTC
CASSLGDNEQFF
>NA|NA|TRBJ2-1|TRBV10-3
TGTGCCATCAGTAACGGGGCTTGGGGGTTCTTC
CAISNGAWGFF
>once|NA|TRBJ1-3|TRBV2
TGTGCCAGCAGTGAAGCACAGGATGGAAACACCATATATTTT
CASSEAQDGNTIYF
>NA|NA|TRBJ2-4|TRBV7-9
TGTGCCAGCAGCTCCTCGTCGGGGTTTCAAGCCAAAAACATTCAGTACTTC
CASSSSSGFQAKNIQYF
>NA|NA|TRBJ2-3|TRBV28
TGTGCCAGCAGTTTACGCCGAAACACAGATACGCAGTATTTT
CASSLRRNTDTQYF
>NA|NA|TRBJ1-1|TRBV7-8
TGTGCCAGCAGCTTATTTTTGGAGGGTGGGACTGAAGCTTTCTTT
CASSLFLEGGTEAFF
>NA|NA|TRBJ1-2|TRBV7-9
TGTGCCAGCAGCTTAACGATAGGCGACGGCTACACCTTC
CASSLTIGDGYTF
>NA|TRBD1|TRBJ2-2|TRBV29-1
TGCAGCGTAGGGGACAGGGGGGTCACCGGGGAGCTGTTTTTT
CSVGDRGVTGELFF
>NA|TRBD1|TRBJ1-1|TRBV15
TGTGCCACCAGCAGAGAGGGGACAGTAAACACTGAAGCTTTCTTT
CATSREGTVNTEAFF
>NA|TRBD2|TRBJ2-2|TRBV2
TGTGCCAGCAGAACTAGCGCGGGGAACACCGGGGAGCTGTTTTTT
CASRTSAGNTGELFF
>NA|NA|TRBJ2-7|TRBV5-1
TGCGCCAGCAGCGGAGGGACAGCCGGCTACGAGCAGTACTTC
CASSGGTAGYEQYF
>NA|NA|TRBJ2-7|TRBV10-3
TGTGCCATCAGTGAGTCTTCCCGGGACACATATGTATACGAGCAGTACTTC
CAISESSRDTYVYEQYF
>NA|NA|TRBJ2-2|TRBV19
TGTGCCAGTAGTATAGGGACGATCAACCCGAACACCGGGGAGCTGTTTTTT
CASSIGTINPNTGELFF
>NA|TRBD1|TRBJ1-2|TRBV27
TGTGCCAGCAGTGAGACAGGGGGCGTAAATGGCTACACCTTC
CASSETGGVNGYTF
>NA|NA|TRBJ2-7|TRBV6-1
TGTGCCAGCAGCCCGACACGCCTTTACTCCTACGAGCAGTACTTC
CASSPTRLYSYEQYF
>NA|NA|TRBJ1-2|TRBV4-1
TGCGCCAGCAGCCAAGATCCCAGGGACAACTATGGCTACACCTTC
CASSQDPRDNYGYTF
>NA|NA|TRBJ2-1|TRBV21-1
TGTGCCAGCAGCAGCCGGACAGGGATGCTGTACAATGAGCAGTTCTTC
CASSSRTGMLYNEQFF
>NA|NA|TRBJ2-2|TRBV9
TGTGCCAGCAGCGTAACGGGGAACACCGGGGAGCTGTTTTTT
CASSVTGNTGELFF
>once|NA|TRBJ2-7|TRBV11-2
TGTGCCAGCAGCTCCCAGGGCTACGAGCAGTACTTC
CASSSQGYEQYF
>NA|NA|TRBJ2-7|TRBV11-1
TGTGCCAGCAGCTTGGTGCAATACGAGCAGTACTTC
CASSLVQYEQYF
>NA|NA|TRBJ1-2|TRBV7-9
TGTGCCAGCAGCAGCCCCGGACCAGGGCACTATGGCTACACCTTC
CASSSPGPGHYGYTF
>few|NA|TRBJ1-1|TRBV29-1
TGCAGCGTTGTAGGAGGGTATGGGAACACTGAAGCTTTCTTT
CSVVGGYGNTEAFF
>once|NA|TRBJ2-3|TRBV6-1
TGTGCCAGCAAGAACAGCTTCAACACAGATACGCAGTATTTT
CASKNSFNTDTQYF